These 9 T cell receptor beta chains were all obtained from the same sample, sequenced in a study of control samples from healthy donors and cancer patients. TCRdb's table, derived via immunoSEQ multiplex PCR, lists solely in-frame clones and lacks some. Of approximately 100,000 clones in the sample, roughly 90% were seen once. Sample: PBMCs. The source of these receptors is a man between 60 and 75 years old with lung cancer.

The rearrangement uses TRBV2 and TRBJ1-5, with a weak D call TRBD1 (6 bases). CDR1 and CDR2 (germline): SNHLY, FYNNEI. CDR3 length equals 16 residues. With 6 bases removed from V and 1 base from J, the gap between germline ends came to 16 bases. The CDR3 loop reads CASSLRVRGSNQPQHF. The CDR3 DNA sequence: TGTGCCAGCAGCCTCAGGGTGAGGGGGAGCAATCAGCCCCAGCATTTT.

The V and J genes are TRBV9 and TRBJ1-3; D uncertain. This CDR3 is 14 amino acids long. V was cut by 3 bases and J by 0 bases, with 7 bases left in between. Per germline, CDR1 SGDLS and CDR2 YYNGEE. The CDR3: CASSAESSGNTIYF. In DNA, the CDR3 is TGTGCCAGCAGCGCGGAGAGCTCTGGAAACACCATATATTTT.

The V gene is TRBV7-9, the J gene TRBJ2-3, with 7 positions matching TRBD2. CDR1 is SEHNR, CDR2 FQNEAQ, per germline (reference sequence). The CDR3 spans 14 residues. V shed 6 bases and J 6 bases; nucleotides not matched to a gene: 9. Written as DNA, the CDR3 is TGTGCCAGCAGGAAGCGGGAAGCATCGGATACGCAGTATTTT. Translated, it gives CASRKREASDTQYF.

V usage is TRBV2 and J usage is TRBJ2-6; D is unresolved. Trimming cost V 8 bases and J 0 bases, with 14 bases left between them. Germline loops: CDR1 SNHLY, CDR2 FYNNEI. This CDR3 comprises 16 residues. The CDR3 nucleotides read TGTGCCAGCTATTATCGATCCGGCTCTGGGGCCAACGTCCTGACTTTC. It yields the protein CASYYRSGSGANVLTF.

This chain uses TRBV5-8 with TRBJ1-5; D unresolved. Trimming left V 1 base short and J 0 bases short, with 2 bases between. The length of the CDR3 is 13 residues. The germline CDR1 and CDR2 sequences are SGHTS and YDEGEE. As DNA, the CDR3 is TGTGCCAGCAGCTTGAATAGCAATCAGCCCCAGCATTTT. Its protein product is CASSLNSNQPQHF.

This rearrangement joins TRBV30 to TRBJ1-5, with D possibly being TRBD1 (6 bases). Per the germline V gene, CDR1 is GTSNPN and CDR2 is SVGIG (reference sequence). V was trimmed by 1 base and J by 1 base, leaving 11 bases between them. The CDR3 is made up of 15 amino acids. The DNA of the CDR3 is TGTGCCTGGAGTGCTGGACAGATAAGCAATCAGCCCCAGCATTTT. Amino acids: CAWSAGQISNQPQHF.

The chain is built from TRBV5-1 and TRBJ2-3; the D is unclear. The length of the CDR3 is 14 residues. From germline, CDR1 is SGHRS and CDR2 YFSETQ. V lost 0 bases, J lost 8 bases, and 13 bases lay in between. CDR3 amino acids: CASSLGPLDSTQYF. CDR3 DNA sequence: TGCGCCAGCAGCTTGGGACCGCTAGATAGTACGCAGTATTTT.

The V call is TRBV5-1, the J call TRBJ2-2; possibly TRBD2 for D (5 bases). Germline V gives CDR1 SGHRS, CDR2 YFSETQ. V shed 0 bases and J shed 0 bases, with 15 bases lying between them. The CDR3 extends over 18 amino acids. CDR3 residues: CASSLAPPGKANTGELFF. CDR3 coding DNA: TGCGCCAGCAGCTTGGCCCCCCCGGGGAAGGCGAACACCGGGGAGCTGTTTTTT. The whole variable domain, filled in from reference TRBV5-1 and TRBJ2-2, reads KAGVTQTPRYLIKTRGQQVTLSCSPISGHRSVSWYQQTPGQGLQFLFEYFSETQRNKGNFPGRFSGRQFSNSRSEMNVSTLELGDSALYLCASSLAPPGKANTGELFFGEGSRLTVL.

This rearrangement joins TRBV10-1 to TRBJ2-5; possible D gene TRBD2, 6 bases. The V end lost 3 bases, the J end lost 5 bases, and 16 bases lay between the germline ends. This CDR3 is built from 15 residues. CDR1 and CDR2 (germline): WNHNN, SYGVQD (reference sequence). The CDR3 loop is CASSESGGARETQYF. The CDR3 region has the DNA TGCGCCAGCAGTGAAAGCGGCGGGGCGCGTGAGACCCAGTACTTC.